A single sample gave rise to the 20 T cell receptor beta chains below, sequenced in a study of blood T cell repertoires in COVID-19. TCRdb keeps only in-frame clones here, not all; method: immunoSEQ multiplex PCR. The sample records about 94,000 clones, 80% being singletons. The sequenced material came from peripheral blood. These TCRs come from a woman of 80 years or more with acute or convalescent COVID-19.

The chain uses TRBV11-2 and TRBJ2-7, with 7 nucleotides matching TRBD1. V lost 4 bases, J lost 2 bases, and 5 bases stayed unmatched. CDR1 is SGHAT, CDR2 FQNNGV, per germline. This CDR3 spans 14 amino acids. CDR3 residues: CASSSRGQAYEQYF. The CDR3 nucleotides are TGTGCCAGCAGCTCACGTGGACAGGCCTACGAGCAGTACTTC.

This rearrangement joins TRBV2 to TRBJ2-1, with 11 nucleotides matching TRBD2. V lost 7 bases, J lost 9 bases, and 14 bases stayed unmatched. This CDR3 spans 16 amino acids. CDR1 is SNHLY, CDR2 FYNNEI, per germline. The CDR3 DNA sequence: TGTGCCAGCAAGGATCGACTAGCGGGGCCGCAGAGTGAGCAGTTCTTC. This codes for CASKDRLAGPQSEQFF. Based on the CDR3 plus reference TRBV2 and TRBJ2-1, the full variable domain is EPEVTQTPSHQVTQMGQEVILRCVPISNHLYFYWYRQILGQKVEFLVSFYNNEISEKSEIFDDQFSVERPDGSNFTLKIRSTKLEDSAMYFCASKDRLAGPQSEQFFGPGTRLTVL.

The table lists this clone with a few counts. The J gene is TRBJ2-2, the V gene TRBV18, with 7 nucleotides matching TRBD1. This CDR3 comprises 15 residues. Trimming took 4 bases from V and 3 from J; bases not matched to a gene: 5. Germline V gene lookup returns CDR1 KGHSH and CDR2 LQKENI. The CDR3 sequence is CASSLYRGYTGELFF. The CDR3 DNA reads TGTGCCAGCTCACTCTACAGGGGATACACCGGGGAGCTGTTTTTT.

This clone was picked up a small number of times. This sequence joins TRBV7-9 and TRBJ1-2; TRBD1 aligns across 9 bases. Germline V CDR1 and CDR2: SEHNR, FQNEAQ (reference sequence). The CDR3 has 13 amino acids. V lost 5 bases and J lost 8; bases outside the gene matches: 6. The CDR3 spells CASSNRDRDGYTF. Here the CDR3 DNA reads TGTGCCAGCAGCAACCGGGACAGGGACGGCTACACCTTC.

This chain connects TRBV6-5 to TRBJ2-1, with D possibly being TRBD1 (6 bases). The germline V gene encodes CDR1 MNHEY and CDR2 SVGAGI. Trimming pared 6 bases from V and 3 bases from J, leaving 9 bases between. CDR3 length: 13 amino acids. In DNA, the CDR3 is TGTGCCAGCAGGCCACAGGGCTACAATGAGCAGTTCTTC. Translation: CASRPQGYNEQFF.

The V and J genes are TRBV11-3 and TRBJ2-1; a possible D gene is TRBD1 (5 bases). Germline V gene data show CDR1 as SGHNT and CDR2 as YENEEA. Trimming took off 4 bases at V and 1 base at J, with 11 bases between the two ends. The CDR3 spans 15 residues. As DNA, the CDR3 is TGTGCCAGCAGCTCTCAGGGTGTATCCTACAATGAGCAGTTCTTC. Protein sequence: CASSSQGVSYNEQFF.

CDR3 region: CASSIRLPANTGELFF. The CDR3 bases are TGTGCCAGTAGTATTCGACTGCCAGCGAACACCGGGGAGCTGTTTTTT. The gene calls are TRBV19 and TRBJ2-2; D gene ambiguous. Germline V gene sequence: CDR1 LNHDA, CDR2 SQIVND (reference sequence). Trimming pared 3 bases from V and 0 bases from J, leaving 11 bases between. CDR3 length equals 16 residues.

V and J are TRBV7-8 and TRBJ1-5, with D perhaps matching TRBD1 (5 bases). This CDR3 spans 18 amino acids. With 5 bases removed from V and 1 base from J, the gap between germline ends came to 21 bases. Germline V CDR1 and CDR2: SGHVS, FQNEAQ. The CDR3 region is CASSRRPGGERSNQPQHF. The CDR3 nucleotides are TGTGCCAGCAGCCGACGACCGGGGGGGGAGCGGAGCAATCAGCCCCAGCATTTT.

This rearrangement joins TRBV5-5 to TRBJ2-2; no firm D call. The CDR3 runs to 12 residues. Germline values: CDR1 SGHKS, CDR2 YYEKEE (reference sequence). V lost 5 bases and J lost 6, with 8 bases in between. The CDR3 DNA reads TGTGCCAGCAGAACTGCCGCCGGGGAGCTGTTTTTT. Translated: CASRTAAGELFF.

This rearrangement joins TRBV15 to TRBJ2-4, with 10 positions matching TRBD2. This CDR3 region has 19 residues. CDR1 and CDR2 (germline): LNHNV, YYDKDF (reference sequence). V was clipped by 0 bases and J by 6 bases; unmatched bases: 14. The CDR3 loop is CATSREWASGRVQSNIQYF. In DNA, the CDR3 is TGTGCCACCAGCAGAGAATGGGCTAGCGGGAGAGTTCAGTCAAACATTCAGTACTTC.

This CDR3 is CASSFVSSSSQGPSYEQYF. CDR3 nucleotide sequence: TGTGCCAGCAGCTTCGTGAGTAGCTCCTCCCAGGGGCCCTCCTACGAGCAGTACTTC. The chain recombines TRBV11-2 with TRBJ2-7; TRBD1 is a possible D gene (6 bases). The germline V gene has CDR1 SGHAT and CDR2 FQNNGV. CDR3 length: 19 residues. Trimming took off 3 bases at V and 0 bases at J, with 24 bases between the two ends.

V is TRBV2 and J is TRBJ1-4; 9 nucleotides agree with TRBD1. The V gene's germline CDR1 is SNHLY and CDR2 FYNNEI. The CDR3 length is 16 residues. V was clipped by 6 bases and J by 3 bases; unmatched bases: 8. The CDR3 nucleotides are TGTGCCAGCAGGAGGGGACAGGGTGCAGCTAATGAAAAACTGTTTTTT. It encodes CASRRGQGAANEKLFF.

The rearrangement links TRBV2 to TRBJ2-7, with D possibly TRBD2 on 7 matching bases. The CDR3 totals 13 residues. Germline V lookup: CDR1 SNHLY, CDR2 FYNNEI. V was cut by 6 bases and J by 6 bases, with 15 bases left in between. The DNA of the CDR3 is TGTGCCAGCAGCCTAACGGGGGGCCTCGAGCAGTACTTC. This sequence encodes CASSLTGGLEQYF.

This chain links TRBV20-1 with TRBJ2-5, with D perhaps TRBD1 (6 bases). CDR3 length: 11 residues. The germline gives CDR1 DFQATT, CDR2 SNEGSKA (reference sequence). V was pared by 6 bases and J by 4 bases, with 9 bases between. In DNA, the CDR3 is TGCAGTGCGGGGGCGGGAGAGACCCAGTACTTC. It yields the protein CSAGAGETQYF.

The chain employs TRBV2 and TRBJ1-2; 7 bases agree with TRBD1. Germline CDR1 is SNHLY and CDR2 is FYNNEI. This CDR3 comprises 13 residues. The trim removed 11 bases at V and 8 bases at J, leaving 14 bases unmatched. DNA of the CDR3: TGTGCCTGGGCCGGGACAGATTATGTCGGCTACACCTTC. This encodes CAWAGTDYVGYTF.

This chain connects TRBV7-9 to TRBJ1-5, with TRBD1 matching over 10 bases. Germline CDR1 reads SEHNR; CDR2 reads FQNEAQ (reference sequence). CDR3 length: 17 residues. V lost 4 bases and J lost 2; bases outside the gene matches: 8. The CDR3 DNA is TGTGCCAGCAGCTCTAGGAGGGACAGGGGAGGCAATCAGCCCCAGCATTTT. It yields the protein CASSSRRDRGGNQPQHF.

The V gene is TRBV3-1 (or the pseudogene TRBV3-2), the J gene TRBJ2-5; 9 nucleotides align to TRBD2. Unmatched junction bases numbered 7, after V lost 2 bases and J lost 0 bases. Germline values: CDR1 LGHDT, CDR2 YNNKEL (reference sequence). CDR3 length equals 17 residues. The DNA of the CDR3 is TGTGCCAGCAGCCAAAAAAGTGGGACTAGCCACCAAGAGACCCAGTACTTC. Translated, it gives CASSQKSGTSHQETQYF.

V and J are TRBV11-2 and TRBJ1-5; no definite D call. V lost 1 base, J lost 4 bases, and 17 bases lay in between. Germline V gene data show CDR1 as SGHAT and CDR2 as FQNNGV. The CDR3 is made up of 17 amino acids. CDR3 sequence: CASSLGPVIWENQPQHF. The CDR3 coding sequence is TGTGCCAGCAGCTTAGGCCCAGTAATATGGGAGAATCAGCCCCAGCATTTT.

The chain has TRBV18 and TRBJ2-1; a possible D gene is TRBD2 (6 bases). The V and J ends lost 1 base and 6 bases respectively, with 10 bases between them. Germline CDR1 KGHSH, CDR2 LQKENI. The CDR3 length is 14 residues. Written as DNA, the CDR3 is TGTGCCAGCTCACCACAGGCGGGACGCAATGAGCAGTTCTTC. It translates to CASSPQAGRNEQFF.

The rearrangement joins TRBV7-9 to TRBJ2-7; TRBD2 is a possible D gene (6 bases). The germline CDR1 and CDR2 sequences are SEHNR and FQNEAQ (reference sequence). The V gene lost 5 bases and the J gene lost 3 bases, with 8 bases spanning the gap. There are 12 residues in the CDR3. The CDR3 DNA is TGTGCCAGCAGCCCGGACTACTACGAGCAGTACTTC. Residues: CASSPDYYEQYF.